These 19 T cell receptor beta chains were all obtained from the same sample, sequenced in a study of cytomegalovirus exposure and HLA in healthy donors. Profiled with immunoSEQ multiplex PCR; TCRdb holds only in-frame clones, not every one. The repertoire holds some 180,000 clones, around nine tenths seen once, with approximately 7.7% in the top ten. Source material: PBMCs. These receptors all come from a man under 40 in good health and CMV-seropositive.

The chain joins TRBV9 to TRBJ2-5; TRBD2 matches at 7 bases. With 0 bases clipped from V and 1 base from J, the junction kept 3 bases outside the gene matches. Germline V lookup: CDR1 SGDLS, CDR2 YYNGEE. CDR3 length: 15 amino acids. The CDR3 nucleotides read TGTGCCAGCAGCGTAGGGGCTAGCGGCCAAGAGACCCAGTACTTC. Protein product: CASSVGASGQETQYF.

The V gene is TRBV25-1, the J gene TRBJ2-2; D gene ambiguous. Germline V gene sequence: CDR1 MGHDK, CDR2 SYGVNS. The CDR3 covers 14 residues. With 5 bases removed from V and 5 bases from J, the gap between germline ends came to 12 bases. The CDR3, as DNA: TGTGCCAGCAGTCAAGGGATGGGGACCGGGGAGCTGTTTTTT. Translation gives CASSQGMGTGELFF.

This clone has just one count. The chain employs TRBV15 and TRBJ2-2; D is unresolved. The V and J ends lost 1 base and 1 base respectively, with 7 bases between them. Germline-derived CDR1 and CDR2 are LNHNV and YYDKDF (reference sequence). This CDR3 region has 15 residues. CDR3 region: CATSRVQVNTGELFF. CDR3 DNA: TGTGCCACCAGCAGAGTTCAGGTGAACACCGGGGAGCTGTTTTTT.

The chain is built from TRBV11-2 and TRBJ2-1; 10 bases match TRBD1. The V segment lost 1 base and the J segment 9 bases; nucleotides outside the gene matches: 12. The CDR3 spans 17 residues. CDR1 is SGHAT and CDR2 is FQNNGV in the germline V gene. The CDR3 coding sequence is TGTGCCAGCAGCTTAGTTGGGACAGGGGCCAATATCGGTGAGCAGTTCTTC. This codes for CASSLVGTGANIGEQFF.

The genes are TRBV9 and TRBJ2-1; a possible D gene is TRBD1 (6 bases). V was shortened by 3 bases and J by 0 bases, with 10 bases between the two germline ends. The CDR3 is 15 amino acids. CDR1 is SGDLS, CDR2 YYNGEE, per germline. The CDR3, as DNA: TGTGCCAGCAGCGGTCAGGGGAGCTCCTACAATGAGCAGTTCTTC. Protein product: CASSGQGSSYNEQFF.

In DNA form, the CDR3 reads TGTGCCAGCAGTTCCGGAGGTGGAACCTACGAGCAGTACTTC. This gives the protein CASSSGGGTYEQYF. This chain connects TRBV6-5 to TRBJ2-7; TRBD2 might be the D (5 bases). The germline V gene has CDR1 MNHEY and CDR2 SVGAGI. V was pared by 4 bases and J by 2 bases, with 12 bases between. The CDR3 extends over 14 amino acids.

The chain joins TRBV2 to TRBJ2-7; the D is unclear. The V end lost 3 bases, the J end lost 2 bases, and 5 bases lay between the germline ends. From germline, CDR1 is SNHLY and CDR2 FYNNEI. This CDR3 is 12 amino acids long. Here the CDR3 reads CASSDQTYEQYF. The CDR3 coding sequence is TGTGCCAGCAGTGATCAAACCTACGAGCAGTACTTC.

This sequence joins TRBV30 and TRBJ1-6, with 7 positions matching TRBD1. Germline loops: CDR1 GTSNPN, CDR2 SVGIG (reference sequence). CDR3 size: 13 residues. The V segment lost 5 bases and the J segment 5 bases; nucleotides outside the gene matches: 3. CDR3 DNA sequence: TGTGCCTGGGCGGGACAGAATAATTCACCCCTCCACTTT. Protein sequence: CAWAGQNNSPLHF.

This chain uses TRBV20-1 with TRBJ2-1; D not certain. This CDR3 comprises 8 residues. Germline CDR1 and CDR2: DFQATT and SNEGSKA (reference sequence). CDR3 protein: CRVGEQFF. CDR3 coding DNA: TGCAGAGTAGGTGAGCAGTTCTTC.

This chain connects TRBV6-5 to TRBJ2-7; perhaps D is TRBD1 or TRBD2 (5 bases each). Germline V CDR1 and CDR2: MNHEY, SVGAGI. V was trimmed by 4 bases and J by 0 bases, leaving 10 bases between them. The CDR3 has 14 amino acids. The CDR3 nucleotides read TGTGCCAGCAGTTCCCTCGGGGCCTCCTACGAGCAGTACTTC. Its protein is CASSSLGASYEQYF.

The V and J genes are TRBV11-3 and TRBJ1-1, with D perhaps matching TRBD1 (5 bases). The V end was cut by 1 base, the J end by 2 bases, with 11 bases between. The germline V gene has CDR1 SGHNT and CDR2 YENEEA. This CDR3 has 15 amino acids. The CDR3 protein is CASSLVLTDNTEAFF. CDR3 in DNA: TGTGCCAGCAGCTTAGTTCTGACAGACAACACTGAAGCTTTCTTT.

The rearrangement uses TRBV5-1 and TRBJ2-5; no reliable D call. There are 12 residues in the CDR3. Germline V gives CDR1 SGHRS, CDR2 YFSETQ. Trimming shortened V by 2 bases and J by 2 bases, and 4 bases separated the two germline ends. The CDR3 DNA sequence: TGCGCCAGCAGCTTCCAACAAGAGACCCAGTACTTC. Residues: CASSFQQETQYF.

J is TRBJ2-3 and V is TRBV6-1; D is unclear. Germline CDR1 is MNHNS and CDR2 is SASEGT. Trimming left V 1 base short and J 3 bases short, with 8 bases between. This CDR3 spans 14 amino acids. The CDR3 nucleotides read TGTGCCAGCAGTGAAGGGTTAGCAACAGATACGCAGTATTTT. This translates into CASSEGLATDTQYF.

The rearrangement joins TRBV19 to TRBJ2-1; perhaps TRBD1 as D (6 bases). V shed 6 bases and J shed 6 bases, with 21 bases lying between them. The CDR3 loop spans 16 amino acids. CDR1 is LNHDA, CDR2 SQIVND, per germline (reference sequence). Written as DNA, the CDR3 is TGTGCCAGTAGGTGGGGCGGACAGCCTAGATCCAATGAGCAGTTCTTC. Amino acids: CASRWGGQPRSNEQFF.

The chain's CDR3 is CASSEALNTDTQYF. The CDR3 DNA follows: TGTGCCAGCAGCGAAGCGTTAAACACAGATACGCAGTATTTT. The chain combines TRBV13 with TRBJ2-3; D uncertain. Looked up from germline, CDR1 is PRHDT and CDR2 is FYEKMQ (reference sequence). V lost 5 bases and J lost 2, with 11 bases in between. This CDR3 comprises 14 residues.

Here the CDR3 reads CASIMNTEAFF. The CDR3 bases are TGTGCCAGCATCATGAACACTGAAGCTTTCTTT. The V and J genes are TRBV6-5 and TRBJ1-1, with D uncertain. The CDR3 runs 11 residues. The V gene's germline CDR1 is MNHEY and CDR2 SVGAGI. Trimming shortened V by 7 bases and J by 0 bases, and 3 bases separated the two germline ends.

The CDR3 sequence is CASSFGGANIQYF. The CDR3 DNA is TGTGCCAGCAGCTTCGGAGGGGCAAACATTCAGTACTTC. This chain connects TRBV11-2 to TRBJ2-4, with a tentative D call TRBD2 (6 bases). V was shortened by 3 bases and J by 6 bases, with 9 bases between the two germline ends. Germline values: CDR1 SGHAT, CDR2 FQNNGV. The CDR3 is 13 amino acids.

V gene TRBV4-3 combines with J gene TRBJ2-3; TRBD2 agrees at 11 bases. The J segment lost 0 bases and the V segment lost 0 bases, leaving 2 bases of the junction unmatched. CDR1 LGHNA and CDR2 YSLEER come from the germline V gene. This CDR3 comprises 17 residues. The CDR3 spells CASSQEGTSGSTDTQYF. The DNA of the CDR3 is TGCGCCAGCAGCCAAGAAGGGACTAGCGGTAGCACAGATACGCAGTATTTT.

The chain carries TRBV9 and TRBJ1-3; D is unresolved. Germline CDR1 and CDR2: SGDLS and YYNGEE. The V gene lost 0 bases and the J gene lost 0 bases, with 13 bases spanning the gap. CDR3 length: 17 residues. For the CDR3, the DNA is TGTGCCAGCAGCGTAGGGGGAGGACCAAGCTCTGGAAACACCATATATTTT. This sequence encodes CASSVGGGPSSGNTIYF.